This TCR beta chain was obtained from a study of regulatory and conventional T cells in RAG deficiency. The V gene lost 4 bases and the J gene lost 5 bases, with 18 bases spanning the gap. The CDR3 contains 17 residues. The V gene's germline CDR1 is SGHVS and CDR2 FQNEAQ. Concerning this clone itself: Antigen unknown.

The method was immunoSEQ multiplex PCR; TCRdb's version includes in-frame clones alone and lacks a portion of them. The table lists thousands of clones, 65% to 85% of them singletons. Study-level points and caveats: Shannon entropy fell and Simpson indices rose in RAG-deficient patients. Compared with controls, unique Treg TCR beta sequences dropped about 110-fold in Omenn syndrome and CID/AS.

A further study also used this sample, focusing on regulatory T cells. That work contributes: The PCR used 52 TRBV and 13 TRBJ primers. In patients, unique TRB V-J pairs were restricted and V/J usage skewed, especially in Tregs.

This rearrangement joins TRBV7-8 to TRBJ2-6; D remains ambiguous. Sequences were obtained from CD8+ T cells sorted from blood. The sequence was collected from a human donor in good health. This CDR3 reads CASSSPTDAERANVLTF. For the CDR3, the DNA is TGTGCCAGCAGCTCGCCTACTGACGCTGAGAGGGCCAACGTCCTGACTTTC.